This T cell receptor beta chain derives from a study of CD8+CD57+ T cells in acquired aplastic anemia. Study context: DNA from sorted CD4+ and CD8+ cells averaged about 3.2 ug. General study points: The CD8+ Simpson's diversity of patients and controls was not significantly different.

A note on this clonotype: Its specificity is unknown.

Profiling of TCR beta VDJ combinations and CDR3 sequences used genomic DNA as template. TCRdb called the reads again in MiXCR, with one record for every CDR3 protein. The sample consists of just over 400,000 distinct CDR3 sequences, 60% to 80% of them appearing once. The TCR originated in a human donor in good health, serving as a control. The sample taken for sequencing was sorted CD4+, CD8+, or CD8+CD57+ T cells (not recorded which) from PBMCs.

The CDR3: CASSERGGPQGAFF. DNA of the CDR3: TGTGCCAGCAGTGAACGTGGAGGGCCTCAAGGAGCTTTCTTT. V is TRBV2 and J is TRBJ1-1; D gene ambiguous. CDR1 and CDR2 from the germline V gene are SNHLY and FYNNEI. V was cut by 2 bases and J by 10 bases, with 17 bases left in between. This CDR3 comprises 14 residues.